The entry that follows covers one TCR beta chain sequence. What it recognizes is unknown. The sample belongs to a study of cytomegalovirus exposure and HLA in healthy donors. General study findings and limits: Sequencing probably produced one cluster of sequence variants that were highly shared. An analysis done earlier found most TCR beta V segments productive about 87% or about 30% of the time. An ancestry cluster, one associated with Asian ancestry, reportedly showed fewer N-insertions than the approximately 670-donor mean in a later analysis. As was reported, the HLA-A and HLA-B alleles of most subjects were accurately predicted from TCR beta sequences.

PCR was performed using 60 Vbeta and 13 Jbeta primers. Here immunoSEQ multiplex PCR was the method, and the copy in TCRdb shows in-frame clones only, minus some. Of approximately 190,000 clones listed, roughly 13% are singletons. The J segment lost 7 bases and the V segment lost 4 bases, leaving 8 bases of the junction unmatched. The V gene's germline CDR1 is SGHTA and CDR2 FQGNSA. The CDR3 runs to 15 residues. V gene TRBV7-2 combines with J gene TRBJ1-1; 11 bases match TRBD1. This sequence was found in a man in his fifties or sixties in good health and CMV-seropositive. The sequenced sample was PBMCs. The CDR3 sequence: CASSSWTGGLGEAFF. DNA of the CDR3: TGTGCCAGCAGCTCATGGACAGGGGGCTTAGGTGAAGCTTTCTTT.